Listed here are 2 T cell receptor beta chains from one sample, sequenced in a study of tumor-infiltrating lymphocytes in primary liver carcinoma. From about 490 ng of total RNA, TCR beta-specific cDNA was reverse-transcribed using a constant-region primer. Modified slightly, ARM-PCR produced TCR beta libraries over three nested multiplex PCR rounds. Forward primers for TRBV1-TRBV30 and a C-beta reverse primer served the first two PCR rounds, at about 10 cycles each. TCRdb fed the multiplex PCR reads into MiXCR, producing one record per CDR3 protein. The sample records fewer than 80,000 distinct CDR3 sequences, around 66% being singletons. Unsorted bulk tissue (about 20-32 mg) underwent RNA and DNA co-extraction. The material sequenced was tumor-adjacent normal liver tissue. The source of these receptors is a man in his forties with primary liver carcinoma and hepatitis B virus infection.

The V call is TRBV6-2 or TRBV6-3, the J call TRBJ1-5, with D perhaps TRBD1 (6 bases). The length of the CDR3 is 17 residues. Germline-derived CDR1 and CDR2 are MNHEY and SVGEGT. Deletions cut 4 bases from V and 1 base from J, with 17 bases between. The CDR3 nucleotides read TGTGCCAGCAGTTTCACCCAACAGGGTAGAAGCAATCAGCCCCAGCATTTT. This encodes CASSFTQQGRSNQPQHF.

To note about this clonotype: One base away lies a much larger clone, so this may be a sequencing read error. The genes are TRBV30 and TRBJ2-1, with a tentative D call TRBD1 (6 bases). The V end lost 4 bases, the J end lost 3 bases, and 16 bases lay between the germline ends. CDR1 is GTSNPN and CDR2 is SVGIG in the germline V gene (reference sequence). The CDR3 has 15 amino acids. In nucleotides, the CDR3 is TGTGCCTGGACTCGACGGACAGACTTCTACAATGAGCAGTTCTTC. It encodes CAWTRRTDFYNEQFF.